The rows below give T cell receptor beta chains drawn from one sample of a study of long-term antiretroviral therapy in people with HIV. Produced via immunoSEQ multiplex PCR; TCRdb's table is partial and in-frame only. The sample records approximately 24,000 clones, about nine tenths being singletons. The sequences come from unsorted PBMCs, collected 1.8 years before starting antiretroviral therapy. The receptors were gathered from a man aged 50 to 59 with HIV. CDR3s include the opening cysteine and the closing phenylalanine or tryptophan. Fields, in order: clone size, D gene, V gene, J gene, CDR3 DNA, CDR3 protein. The D gene is left open where the match is weak. Rows give clone size only sometimes, using once, few, many, or a class for an expanded clone.

clone size: .
D gene: .
V gene: TRBV5-1
J gene: TRBJ2-2
CDR3 DNA: TGCGCCAGCAGCTTCAGCGGAAAAAACACCGGGGAGCTGTTTTTT
CDR3 protein: CASSFSGKNTGELFF

clone size: .
D gene: .
V gene: TRBV5-1
J gene: TRBJ1-1
CDR3 DNA: TGCGCCAGCAGCTTGGTAGCTCGCAAGAACACTGAAGCTTTCTTT
CDR3 protein: CASSLVARKNTEAFF

clone size: .
D gene: .
V gene: TRBV7-2
J gene: TRBJ2-3
CDR3 DNA: TGTGCCAGCAGCCCTGTTCGGGGGTTAAATACGCAGTATTTT
CDR3 protein: CASSPVRGLNTQYF

clone size: .
D gene: .
V gene: TRBV7-3
J gene: TRBJ2-1
CDR3 DNA: TGTGCCAGCAGCCCCGGCGGGATTACCAATGAGCAGTTCTTC
CDR3 protein: CASSPGGITNEQFF

clone size: .
D gene: TRBD2
V gene: TRBV7-2
J gene: TRBJ2-5
CDR3 DNA: TGTGCCAGCACTTGGCGGGGGGGCTCTGGACCTCCCCAAGAGACCCAGTACTTC
CDR3 protein: CASTWRGGSGPPQETQYF

clone size: .
D gene: .
V gene: TRBV19
J gene: TRBJ1-5
CDR3 DNA: TGTGCCAGTAGTATGGAAGGACACTCTTTTTATCAGCCCCAGCATTTT
CDR3 protein: CASSMEGHSFYQPQHF

clone size: .
D gene: TRBD1
V gene: TRBV5-1
J gene: TRBJ2-2
CDR3 DNA: TGCGCCAGCAGCCCATTTCCGACAGGGACAGGGGGTGACACCGGGGAGCTGTTTTTT
CDR3 protein: CASSPFPTGTGGDTGELFF

clone size: .
D gene: .
V gene: TRBV7-2
J gene: TRBJ2-7
CDR3 DNA: TGTGCCAGCAGCTTACGTGGACATTTAGCTTCTGCCTACGAGCAGTACTTC
CDR3 protein: CASSLRGHLASAYEQYF

clone size: .
D gene: .
V gene: TRBV5-1
J gene: TRBJ1-5
CDR3 DNA: TGCGCCAGCAGCTTCACAGGGAATAGCAATCAGCCCCAGCATTTT
CDR3 protein: CASSFTGNSNQPQHF

clone size: few
D gene: .
V gene: TRBV11-2
J gene: TRBJ1-5
CDR3 DNA: TGTGCCAGCAGCCCAGGGTTCAGCAATCAGCCCCAGCATTTT
CDR3 protein: CASSPGFSNQPQHF

clone size: .
D gene: TRBD2
V gene: TRBV7-8
J gene: TRBJ2-1
CDR3 DNA: TGTGCCAGCAGCTTAGATCTAGCGGGACGGTCGGAGTTCTTC
CDR3 protein: CASSLDLAGRSEFF

clone size: .
D gene: TRBD1
V gene: TRBV6-1
J gene: TRBJ2-7
CDR3 DNA: TGTGCCAGCAGAACGGACAGGTATCGGTACGAGCAGTACTTC
CDR3 protein: CASRTDRYRYEQYF

clone size: .
D gene: TRBD2
V gene: TRBV10-3
J gene: TRBJ2-1
CDR3 DNA: TGTGCCATCAGTAATAGCGGGGGGTACAATGAGCAGTTCTTC
CDR3 protein: CAISNSGGYNEQFF

clone size: .
D gene: .
V gene: TRBV30
J gene: TRBJ1-1
CDR3 DNA: TGTGCCCGTTCCGATTATGGGGAAGCTTTCTTT
CDR3 protein: CARSDYGEAFF

clone size: .
D gene: TRBD1
V gene: TRBV7-2
J gene: TRBJ2-2
CDR3 DNA: TGTGCCAGCAGCGCCGGGACAGGGGCCACCGGGGAGCTGTTTTTT
CDR3 protein: CASSAGTGATGELFF